These T cell receptor beta chains were read from a single sample in a study of CD8 T cells in ankylosing spondylitis. TCRdb reprocessed the 5' RACE reads via MiXCR and lists one record per CDR3 protein. The table lists a few hundred thousand distinct CDR3 sequences, approximately 12% of them singletons. Material for sequencing was blood, either unsorted or a sorted T cell fraction (not recorded which). The receptors come from a male donor with ankylosing spondylitis or in good health (not recorded which). The CDR3 runs from the conserved cysteine through the conserved F or W. The D gene is left open where the match is weak. Size values are once, few and many counts, or a class for expanded clones, and some rows have none.

CDR3 length,J gene,D gene,clone size,V gene,CDR3 DNA,CDR3 protein
13,TRBJ2-5,-,few,TRBV2,TGTGCCAGCAGTGACGAGTACCAAGAGACCCAGTACTTC,CASSDEYQETQYF
14,TRBJ2-5,-,-,TRBV29-1,TGCAGCGTTGAGAAGGGAGACCCTAAAGAGACCCAGTACTTC,CSVEKGDPKETQYF
11,TRBJ2-7,-,-,TRBV6-2/TRBV6-3,TGTGCCAGCACCTGGAACTACGAGCAGTACTTC,CASTWNYEQYF
16,TRBJ2-5,-,many,TRBV20-1,TGCAGTGCTAGAGGTTCCGGAGCAGCCTCCCAAGAGACCCAGTACTTC,CSARGSGAASQETQYF
12,TRBJ2-3,-,few,TRBV6-2/TRBV6-3,TGTGCCAGCAGTCAACCCGTAGATACGCAGTATTTT,CASSQPVDTQYF
15,TRBJ2-1,TRBD2,-,TRBV11-3,TGTGCCAGCAGCATGACTAGCGAAGGCCACAATGAGCAGTTCTTC,CASSMTSEGHNEQFF
13,TRBJ2-4,-,-,TRBV7-2,TGTGCCAGCAGCTTCAGGGGGGCGGTTGTTCAGTACTTC,CASSFRGAVVQYF
15,TRBJ2-7,-,-,TRBV7-9,TGTGCCAGCAGCTCTTTTAGGGGGGCAGCCTACGAGCAGTACTTC,CASSSFRGAAYEQYF
11,TRBJ2-1,-,many,TRBV20-1,TGCAGTGCTGGGGATCTTGATGAGCAGTTCTTC,CSAGDLDEQFF
15,TRBJ1-1,-,-,TRBV3-1,TGTGCCAGCAGCCAAGGTGCCAGGTCAAACACTGCAGCTTTCTTT,CASSQGARSNTAAFF
16,TRBJ2-3,-,many,TRBV5-1,TGCGCCAGCAGCTTGACAGCAAGCAGGGGCACAGATACGCAGTATTTT,CASSLTASRGTDTQYF
14,TRBJ2-1,TRBD1,-,TRBV30,TGTGCCTGGAGCGCTGGGACAGGAGTTAATGAGCAGTTCTTC,CAWSAGTGVNEQFF
11,TRBJ2-3,-,few,TRBV29-1,TGCAGCTTTCTTCCCACAGATACGCAGTATTTT,CSFLPTDTQYF
13,TRBJ2-2,-,many,TRBV9,TGTGCCAGCAGCGTCCCACGCCTCGGGGAGCTGTTTTTT,CASSVPRLGELFF
13,TRBJ2-2,TRBD1,many,TRBV29-1,TGCAGCGGGAGGACAGGGAGTACCGGGGAGCTGTTTTTT,CSGRTGSTGELFF
14,TRBJ2-1,TRBD2,many,TRBV3-1,TGTGCCAGCGCCGGGACTAGGTCCTACAATGAGCAGTTCTTC,CASAGTRSYNEQFF
14,TRBJ2-7,-,many,TRBV5-1,TGCGCCAGCAGCTTGTCTCAGGGACCCTACGAGCAGTACTTC,CASSLSQGPYEQYF
13,TRBJ1-2,-,-,TRBV6-4,TGTGCCAGCTCTCTCGACGGGAGATTCGGCTACACCTTC,CASSLDGRFGYTF
14,TRBJ1-1,-,-,TRBV12-3/TRBV12-4,TGTGCCAGCAGCTCCGGCGGGGGAGTAGCTGAAGCTTTCTTT,CASSSGGGVAEAFF
19,TRBJ2-1,TRBD2,few,TRBV7-8,TGTGCCAGCAGCTTAGTTCGCGGGAGGGTTTCCAGCTCCTACAATGAGCAGTTCTTC,CASSLVRGRVSSSYNEQFF
11,TRBJ2-7,-,few,TRBV20-1,TGCAGTGCTAGTAACCCCTACGAGCAGTACTTC,CSASNPYEQYF
15,TRBJ2-1,TRBD2,few,TRBV4-1,TGCGCCAGCAGCCGTGGGCGGGGGGCGGTAGATGAGCAGTTCTTC,CASSRGRGAVDEQFF
13,TRBJ2-4,-,few,TRBV11-1,TGTGCCAGCAGCTTCCGGGGTTGGGACATTCAGTACTTC,CASSFRGWDIQYF
13,TRBJ1-6,-,many,TRBV20-1,TGCAGTGCTAGTCCGGGACAAAGTTCACCCCTCCACTTT,CSASPGQSSPLHF
15,TRBJ2-3,TRBD1,many,TRBV29-1,TGCAGCGCCCTGGTGTGGACAGGGGAATGGGATACGCAGTATTTT,CSALVWTGEWDTQYF
12,TRBJ2-1,-,many,TRBV7-3,TGTGCCAGCAGCTTAACAGGGATTGAGCAGTTCTTC,CASSLTGIEQFF
18,TRBJ2-6,-,many,TRBV5-1,TGCGCCAGCAGCCGCAGGGGTGCAGCCAGCTCTGGGGCCAACGTCCTGACTTTC,CASSRRGAASSGANVLTF
13,TRBJ2-7,TRBD2,-,TRBV28,TGTGCCAGCGGGGGGAGCGGGAGAAACGAGCAGTACTTC,CASGGSGRNEQYF